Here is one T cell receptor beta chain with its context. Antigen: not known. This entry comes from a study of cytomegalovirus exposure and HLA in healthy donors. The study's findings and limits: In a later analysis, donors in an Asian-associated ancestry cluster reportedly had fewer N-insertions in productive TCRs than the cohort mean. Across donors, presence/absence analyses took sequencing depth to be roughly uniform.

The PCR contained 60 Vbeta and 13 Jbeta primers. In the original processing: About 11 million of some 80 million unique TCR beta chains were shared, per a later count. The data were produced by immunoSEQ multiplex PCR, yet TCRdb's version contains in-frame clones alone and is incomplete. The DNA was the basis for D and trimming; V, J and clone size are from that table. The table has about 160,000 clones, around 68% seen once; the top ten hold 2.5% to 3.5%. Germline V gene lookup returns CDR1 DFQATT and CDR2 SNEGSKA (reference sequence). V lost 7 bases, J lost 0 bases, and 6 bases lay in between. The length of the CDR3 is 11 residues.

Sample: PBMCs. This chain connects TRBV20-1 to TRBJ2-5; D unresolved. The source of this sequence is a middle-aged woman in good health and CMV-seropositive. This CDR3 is CSGSNQETQYF. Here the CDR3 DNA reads TGCAGTGGTAGCAACCAAGAGACCCAGTACTTC.